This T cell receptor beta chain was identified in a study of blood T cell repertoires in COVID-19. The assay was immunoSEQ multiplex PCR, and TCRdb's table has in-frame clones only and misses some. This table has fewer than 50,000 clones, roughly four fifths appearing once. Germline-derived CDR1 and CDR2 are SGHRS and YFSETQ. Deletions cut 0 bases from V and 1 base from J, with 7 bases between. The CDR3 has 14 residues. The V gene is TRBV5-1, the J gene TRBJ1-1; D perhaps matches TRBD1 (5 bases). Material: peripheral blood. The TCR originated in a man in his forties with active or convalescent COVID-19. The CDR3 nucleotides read TGCGCCAGCAGCTTGGTGGGGGGGAACACTGAAGCTTTCTTT. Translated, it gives CASSLVGGNTEAFF.